This T cell receptor (beta chain) was identified in a study of blood T cell repertoires in COVID-19. Across the study: Sites in the United States, Italy and Spain provided acute and convalescent COVID-19 samples. T cells, B-cell-depleted T cells, or PBMCs supplied cDNA or gDNA.

A Seattle source enrolled patients during active infection and followed them longitudinally. Germline lookup yields CDR1 GTSNPN and CDR2 SVGIG (reference sequence). CDR3 size: 14 residues. Between the trimmed V and J ends, which lost 8 bases and 0 bases, there was a span of 14 bases. Assay: immunoSEQ multiplex PCR; the TCRdb copy retains only in-frame clones and omits some. This sample yields around 200,000 clones, of which 75% to 85% are seen a single time; about 1.3% belongs to the top ten. This TCR was sampled from a woman younger than 45 with COVID-19, enrolled during active disease. Sequencing was done on a sample of peripheral blood. The chain is built from TRBV30 and TRBJ2-1; D might be TRBD1 (8 bases). The CDR3 bases are TGTGCCGTCTACAGGGGGGGCTCCTACAATGAGCAGTTCTTC. This sequence encodes CAVYRGGSYNEQFF. The full variable domain, in which reference TRBV30 and TRBJ2-1 provide the parts outside the CDR3, is SQTIHQWPATLVQPVGSPLSLECTVEGTSNPNLYWYRQAAGRGLQLLFYSVGIGQISSEVPQNLSASRPQDRQFILSSKKLLLSDSGFYLCAVYRGGSYNEQFFGPGTRLTVL.